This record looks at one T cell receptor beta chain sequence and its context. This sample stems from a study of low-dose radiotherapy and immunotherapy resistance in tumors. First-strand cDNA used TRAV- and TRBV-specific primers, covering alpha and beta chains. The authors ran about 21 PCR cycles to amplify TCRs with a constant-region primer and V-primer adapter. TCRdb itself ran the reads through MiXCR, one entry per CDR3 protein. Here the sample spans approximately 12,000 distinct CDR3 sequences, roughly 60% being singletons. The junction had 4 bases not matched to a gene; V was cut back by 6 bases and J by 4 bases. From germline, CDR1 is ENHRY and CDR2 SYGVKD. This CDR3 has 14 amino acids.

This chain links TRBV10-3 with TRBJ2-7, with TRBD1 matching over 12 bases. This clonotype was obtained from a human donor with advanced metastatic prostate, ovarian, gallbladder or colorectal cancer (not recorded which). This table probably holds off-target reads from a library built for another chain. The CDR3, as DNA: TGTGCCATCAGGCCGGGACAGGGGGCTTACGAGCAGTACTTC. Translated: CAIRPGQGAYEQYF.